This TCR beta chain came from a study of blood T cell repertoires in COVID-19. Generated by immunoSEQ multiplex PCR, the TCRdb table keeps only in-frame clones and is missing some. The profile shows 100,000 to 130,000 clones, 88% of them singletons. The CDR3 consists of 15 residues. V lost 0 bases and J lost 0; bases outside the gene matches: 1. The germline CDR1 and CDR2 sequences are MNHEY and SVGAGI. The receptor's source is a human donor in a cohort sampled during active COVID-19. The rearrangement joins TRBV6-5 to TRBJ1-1, with TRBD1 matching over 7 bases. The sequencing sample was made of peripheral blood. The CDR3 nucleotides are TGTGCCAGCAGTTACTCGGGGACAGTGAACACTGAAGCTTTCTTT. Protein sequence: CASSYSGTVNTEAFF.